One sample yielded the 21 T cell receptor beta chains listed below, sequenced in a study of cytomegalovirus exposure and HLA in healthy donors. Generated by immunoSEQ multiplex PCR, the TCRdb table keeps only in-frame clones and is missing some. The sample lists 150,000 to 200,000 clones, about 83% seen once, with about 1.5% in the top ten. The specimen was PBMCs. These receptors all stem from a woman aged 18-29 years in good health and CMV-seronegative.

Here the CDR3 reads CASFRDTKPPGELFF. The CDR3 nucleotides are TGTGCCAGCTTCCGGGACACCAAACCTCCCGGGGAGCTGTTTTTT. V gene TRBV6-5 combines with J gene TRBJ2-2; maybe TRBD1 (6 bases). This CDR3 spans 15 amino acids. Looked up from germline, CDR1 is MNHEY and CDR2 is SVGAGI. V lost 8 bases and J lost 6, with 19 bases in between.

The chain recombines TRBV5-1 with TRBJ1-1, with D perhaps matching TRBD1 (6 bases). The V end lost 4 bases, the J end lost 2 bases, and 15 bases lay between the germline ends. This CDR3 contains 15 residues. Looked up from germline, CDR1 is SGHRS and CDR2 is YFSETQ. The CDR3 loop reads CASSPGQDSNTEAFF. As DNA, the CDR3 is TGCGCCAGCAGCCCAGGGCAGGACAGCAACACTGAAGCTTTCTTT.

V gene TRBV10-2 combines with J gene TRBJ2-3; 9 nucleotides match TRBD2. J was trimmed by 3 bases and V by 8 bases; bases with no gene match: 12. The CDR3 consists of 16 residues. Germline V gene sequence: CDR1 WSHSY, CDR2 SAAADI. This chain's CDR3 is CASAGPLAGETDTQYF. DNA of the CDR3: TGCGCCAGCGCCGGGCCGTTAGCGGGAGAGACAGATACGCAGTATTTT.

In nucleotides, the CDR3 is TGTGCCAGTAGTATATCGAATGAGCAGTTCTTC. Translation gives CASSISNEQFF. The chain recombines TRBV19 with TRBJ2-1; D is ambiguous. This CDR3 is 11 amino acids long. Germline CDR1 and CDR2: LNHDA and SQIVND (reference sequence). Trimming left V 2 bases short and J 7 bases short, with 3 bases between.

This chain joins TRBV5-1 and TRBJ1-6, with D possibly being TRBD1 (6 bases). This CDR3 is 19 amino acids long. Trimming took off 4 bases at V and 7 bases at J, with 27 bases between the two ends. The germline gives CDR1 SGHRS, CDR2 YFSETQ. The CDR3 DNA is TGCGCCAGCAGCAATCGTAAGCAAACCGGGACACGAACCAATTCACCCCTCCACTTT. Amino acids: CASSNRKQTGTRTNSPLHF.

The J gene is TRBJ1-5, the V gene TRBV15; 7 bases map to TRBD1. The V gene end was trimmed by 3 bases and the J gene end by 3 bases; junction bases not matched to a gene: 14. This CDR3 is built from 18 residues. Germline assignment: CDR1 LNHNV and CDR2 YYDKDF (reference sequence). CDR3 loop: CATSSGRGSQGINQPQHF. The CDR3 DNA follows: TGTGCCACCAGCAGCGGCAGGGGGTCCCAGGGGATCAATCAGCCCCAGCATTTT.

The chain combines TRBV30 with TRBJ2-2; D is unresolved. This CDR3 is 14 amino acids long. Germline CDR1 GTSNPN, CDR2 SVGIG (reference sequence). The V and J ends lost 1 base and 3 bases respectively, with 9 bases between them. CDR3 protein: CAWSGQVDTGELFF. The CDR3 coding sequence is TGTGCCTGGAGTGGACAAGTAGACACCGGGGAGCTGTTTTTT.

The J gene is TRBJ2-5, the V gene TRBV4-2; TRBD2 matches at 16 bases. Looked up from germline, CDR1 is LGHNA and CDR2 is YNFKEQ. Germline trimming cut 3 bases from V and 2 bases from J; bases unmatched to any gene: 0. The CDR3 loop spans 16 amino acids. The CDR3 sequence: CASSQGLAGGQETQYF. The CDR3, as DNA: TGTGCCAGCAGCCAGGGACTAGCGGGGGGGCAAGAGACCCAGTACTTC.

This clone was recorded once. The chain has TRBV6-1 and TRBJ1-1, with D hard to call. Trimming removed 8 bases at V and 11 bases at J, with 18 bases between. Looked up from germline, CDR1 is MNHNS and CDR2 is SASEGT. This CDR3 is built from 12 residues. The CDR3 sequence is CASQDQSPGAFF. CDR3 nucleotides: TGTGCCAGCCAAGACCAATCCCCCGGGGCTTTCTTT.

The V call is TRBV9, the J call TRBJ1-2; possible D gene TRBD1, 6 bases. The length of the CDR3 is 16 residues. From germline, CDR1 is SGDLS and CDR2 YYNGEE. V was shortened by 0 bases and J by 2 bases, with 14 bases between the two germline ends. In nucleotides, the CDR3 is TGTGCCAGCAGCGTAGCCCCTTACAGGGAGAACTATGGCTACACCTTC. Its translation: CASSVAPYRENYGYTF.

The rearrangement links TRBV19 to TRBJ1-1, with TRBD1 identical over 8 bases. Trimming at V came to 1 base and at J to 6 bases, leaving 16 bases not matched to a gene. CDR3 size: 18 residues. Germline lookup yields CDR1 LNHDA and CDR2 SQIVND (reference sequence). CDR3: CASSIGPDRAGTSAEAFF. Here the CDR3 DNA reads TGTGCCAGTAGTATAGGTCCGGACAGGGCCGGAACGAGCGCTGAAGCTTTCTTT.

The chain couples TRBV2 to TRBJ2-2; no reliable D call. V gave up 7 bases and J gave up 0 bases, with 9 bases separating them. The length of the CDR3 is 14 residues. Germline assignment: CDR1 SNHLY and CDR2 FYNNEI. CDR3 nucleotide sequence: TGTGCCAGCAAAGAACAAACGAACACCGGGGAGCTGTTTTTT. Translation gives CASKEQTNTGELFF.

This chain uses TRBV7-2 with TRBJ2-3, with D tentatively TRBD2 (6 bases). The ends were cut back, 4 bases at V and 5 bases at J, with 10 bases in the middle. The germline gives CDR1 SGHTA, CDR2 FQGNSA. CDR3 size: 13 residues. The CDR3 here is CASSSRGLDTQYF. CDR3 in DNA: TGTGCCAGCAGCTCGCGGGGACTAGATACGCAGTATTTT.

The J gene is TRBJ2-2, the V gene TRBV27; 11 bases match TRBD2. The CDR3 length is 20 residues. The J segment lost 4 bases and the V segment lost 1 base, leaving 14 bases of the junction unmatched. Germline lookup yields CDR1 MNHEY and CDR2 SMNVEV (reference sequence). The CDR3 DNA is TGTGCCAGCAGTTTATATCCCGGGACTAGCGGAATACCCATCACCGGGGAGCTGTTTTTT. Translating it yields CASSLYPGTSGIPITGELFF.

The chain links TRBV5-1 to TRBJ2-5, with D tentatively TRBD1 (6 bases). CDR1 SGHRS and CDR2 YFSETQ come from the germline V gene. V was pared by 5 bases and J by 2 bases, with 10 bases between. The CDR3 has 13 residues. CDR3 in DNA: TGCGCCAGCAGGACAGGAGCACAAGAGACCCAGTACTTC. This codes for CASRTGAQETQYF.

The V and J genes are TRBV4-1 and TRBJ2-1; 11 nucleotides match TRBD2. J was trimmed by 9 bases and V by 0 bases; bases with no gene match: 7. This CDR3 has 16 residues. Germline loops: CDR1 MGHRA, CDR2 YSYEKL. The CDR3 region has the DNA TGCGCCAGCAGCCAAGAAACTAGCGGGAGCTTTAGTGAGCAGTTCTTC. Protein: CASSQETSGSFSEQFF.

The chain carries TRBV6-5 and TRBJ2-7; 7 bases are shared with TRBD1. The V gene end was trimmed by 5 bases and the J gene end by 3 bases; junction bases not matched to a gene: 7. The CDR3 consists of 14 residues. Germline values: CDR1 MNHEY, CDR2 SVGAGI. The CDR3 region has the DNA TGTGCCAGCAGTCAGGGGGACAGACTCTACGAGCAGTACTTC. Protein product: CASSQGDRLYEQYF.

CDR3 DNA: TGTGCCAGCAGCTTGGGCACAGGGTCCAACTATGGCTACACCTTC. Residues: CASSLGTGSNYGYTF. V gene TRBV7-8 combines with J gene TRBJ1-2; D is possibly TRBD1 (6 bases). The V gene's germline CDR1 is SGHVS and CDR2 FQNEAQ. The CDR3 is made up of 15 amino acids. V lost 3 bases to trimming and J lost 2 bases, with 13 bases between them.

This clone is classed as medium-sized. This chain uses TRBV6-1 with TRBJ1-6; D perhaps matches TRBD1 (5 bases). CDR3 length: 15 amino acids. Germline CDR1 is MNHNS and CDR2 is SASEGT. V was clipped by 1 base and J by 5 bases, with 9 bases between them. The CDR3 DNA reads TGTGCCAGCAGTGAAGTTGCAGGGAATAATTCACCCCTCCACTTT. Encoded protein: CASSEVAGNNSPLHF.

The rearrangement joins TRBV10-1 to TRBJ2-5; the match to TRBD1 covers 7 bases. J lost 2 bases, V lost 2 bases, and 5 bases had no gene match. Germline V gene lookup returns CDR1 WNHNN and CDR2 SYGVQD (reference sequence). CDR3 length: 15 residues. CDR3 nucleotide sequence: TGCGCCAGCAGTGAGAACAGGGGCGGGCAAGAGACCCAGTACTTC. Its protein product is CASSENRGGQETQYF.

The chain couples TRBV19 to TRBJ2-1, with a weak D call TRBD2 (6 bases). CDR1 and CDR2 (germline): LNHDA, SQIVND (reference sequence). This CDR3 contains 17 residues. Between the trimmed V and J ends, which lost 7 bases and 5 bases, there was a span of 24 bases. CDR3 coding DNA: TGTGCCAGTACACCATTAGGCGGAGTAGCGGATAACAATGAGCAGTTCTTC. This gives the protein CASTPLGGVADNNEQFF.